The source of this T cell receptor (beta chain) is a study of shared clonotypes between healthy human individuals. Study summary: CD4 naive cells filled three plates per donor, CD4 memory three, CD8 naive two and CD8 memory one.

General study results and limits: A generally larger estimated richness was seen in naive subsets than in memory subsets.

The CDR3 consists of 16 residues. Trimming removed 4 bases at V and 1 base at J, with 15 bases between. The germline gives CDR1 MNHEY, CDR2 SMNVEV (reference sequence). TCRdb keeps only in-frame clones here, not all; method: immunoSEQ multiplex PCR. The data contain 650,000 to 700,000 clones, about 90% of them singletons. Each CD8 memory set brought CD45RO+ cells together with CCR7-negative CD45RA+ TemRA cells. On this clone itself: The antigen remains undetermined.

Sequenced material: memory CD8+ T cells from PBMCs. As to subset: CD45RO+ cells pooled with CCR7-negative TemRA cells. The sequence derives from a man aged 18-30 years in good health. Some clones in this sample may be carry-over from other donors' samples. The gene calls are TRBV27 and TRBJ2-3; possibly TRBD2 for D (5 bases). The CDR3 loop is CASSSLLARGTDTQYF. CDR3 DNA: TGTGCCAGCAGTTCCCTCCTAGCACGAGGCACAGATACGCAGTATTTT.